These 16 T cell receptor beta chains originate from one sample sequenced in a study of spatial heterogeneity in lung cancer. MiXCR was run by TCRdb on the 5' RACE reads, yielding one entry per CDR3 protein. The sample comprises 2,500 or so distinct CDR3 sequences, roughly a fifth of which are singletons, and roughly a quarter rests with the top ten. This sample's time point: sample taken at primary tumor resection. The study's findings and limits: Expanded intratumoral alpha and beta TCR counts tracked tumor mutation counts.

These receptors lack a known antigen. The sequencing used lung tumor tissue, collected at surgery. Receptors originate from a male donor with early-stage non-small cell lung cancer.

This clonotype was picked up many times. This chain uses TRBV7-8 with TRBJ1-2, with D maybe TRBD1 (5 bases). This CDR3 comprises 14 residues. The germline V and J ends were trimmed by 1 base and 6 bases, with 12 bases remaining between them. Germline CDR1 SGHVS, CDR2 FQNEAQ. The CDR3 DNA sequence: TGTGCCAGCAGCTTAGTGGGGGTAACAGATGGCTACACCTTC. Protein: CASSLVGVTDGYTF.

In its sample, this clonotype was seen many times. The chain links TRBV7-8 to TRBJ2-5; maybe TRBD2 (6 bases). This CDR3 spans 14 amino acids. Germline values: CDR1 SGHVS, CDR2 FQNEAQ. V lost 1 base and J 4 bases, leaving 10 bases between the germline ends. CDR3 coding DNA: TGTGCCAGCAGCTTAGAGTACGGGAGAGAGACCCAGTACTTC. Protein: CASSLEYGRETQYF. Drawing the rest from reference TRBV7-8 and TRBJ2-5, the complete variable domain is GAGVSQSPRYKVAKRGQDVALRCDPISGHVSLFWYQQALGQGPEFLTYFQNEAQLDKSGLPSDRFFAERPEGSVSTLKIQRTQQEDSAVYLCASSLEYGRETQYFGPGTRLLVL.

This clonotype was recorded many times. The chain has TRBV6-6 and TRBJ2-5, with a tentative D call TRBD2 (6 bases). Trimming removed 5 bases from V and 6 bases from J, with 16 bases in between. The CDR3 covers 14 residues. The germline V gene has CDR1 MNHNY and CDR2 SVGAGI (reference sequence). CDR3: CASSKNGGVKTQYF. The CDR3 nucleotides read TGTGCCAGCAGTAAGAACGGGGGAGTGAAGACCCAGTACTTC.

This clonotype was observed many times. The rearrangement links TRBV12-3 or TRBV12-4 to TRBJ2-1; 9 bases fit TRBD2. This CDR3 is 15 amino acids long. J was trimmed by 3 bases and V by 6 bases; bases with no gene match: 6. The CDR3 spells CASSPTSGLYNEQFF. In nucleotides, the CDR3 is TGTGCCAGCAGCCCGACTAGCGGACTCTACAATGAGCAGTTCTTC.

V usage is TRBV7-9 and J usage is TRBJ1-4; 7 bases map to TRBD1. The CDR3 loop spans 15 amino acids. The germline CDR1 and CDR2 sequences are SEHNR and FQNEAQ (reference sequence). V trimming: 5 bases; J trimming: 1 base; junction bases outside the gene matches: 4. The CDR3, as DNA: TGTGCCAGCAGCATAACAGGGGAAACTAATGAAAAACTGTTTTTT. Translation gives CASSITGETNEKLFF.

V is TRBV5-1 and J is TRBJ1-5; D gene ambiguous. Germline V gives CDR1 SGHRS, CDR2 YFSETQ. CDR3 length: 16 residues. V shed 5 bases and J shed 0 bases, with 15 bases lying between them. The CDR3 protein is CASRLVRADSNQPQHF. The CDR3 DNA follows: TGCGCCAGCAGGCTGGTAAGGGCAGATAGCAATCAGCCCCAGCATTTT.

This clonotype was seen at least ten times. J is TRBJ2-1 and V is TRBV6-2 or TRBV6-3; tentatively, D is TRBD1 (6 bases). V was trimmed by 7 bases and J by 7 bases, leaving 23 bases between them. In germline, CDR1 is MNHEY, CDR2 SVGEGT. The CDR3 is made up of 16 amino acids. The CDR3 sequence: CASTPSGQGNWNEQFF. The DNA of the CDR3 is TGTGCCAGCACCCCAAGTGGGCAGGGGAATTGGAATGAGCAGTTCTTC.

By sample share, this clonotype is large. The chain combines TRBV19 with TRBJ2-2, with TRBD2 matching over 13 bases. The V and J ends lost 7 bases and 7 bases, in that order; junction bases with no gene match: 6. In germline, CDR1 is LNHDA, CDR2 SQIVND (reference sequence). The CDR3 is 15 residues long. The CDR3 bases are TGTGCCAGTACTTGGACTAGCGGGAGACACGGGGAGCTGTTTTTT. Protein product: CASTWTSGRHGELFF.

This clonotype was seen a few times. V and J are TRBV6-5 and TRBJ1-1, with D tentatively TRBD1 (5 bases). The germline CDR1 and CDR2 sequences are MNHEY and SVGAGI. V was clipped by 8 bases and J by 5 bases, with 18 bases between them. This CDR3 is 14 amino acids long. The CDR3 DNA reads TGTGCCAGCTCCTTTGACTCCCCAGGGACTGAAGCTTTCTTT. Protein product: CASSFDSPGTEAFF.

At least ten counts were recorded for this clonotype. The chain combines TRBV7-9 with TRBJ1-5; unclear D gene. The CDR3 contains 20 residues. V was trimmed by 2 bases and J by 0 bases, leaving 23 bases between them. Germline V lookup: CDR1 SEHNR, CDR2 FQNEAQ (reference sequence). The CDR3 DNA sequence: TGTGCCAGCAGCTTAAATCGGGCAATATCGCTGGGGTATAGCAATCAGCCCCAGCATTTT. As protein: CASSLNRAISLGYSNQPQHF.

The chain combines TRBV28 with TRBJ2-7; D call uncertain. Germline-derived CDR1 and CDR2 are MDHEN and SYDVKM. The ends were cut back, 2 bases at V and 5 bases at J, with 7 bases in the middle. CDR3 length: 12 amino acids. CDR3 sequence: CASSLVGNEQYF. The CDR3 DNA reads as TGTGCCAGCAGTTTAGTAGGCAACGAGCAGTACTTC.

This clonotype was seen at least ten times. The rearrangement links TRBV6-5 to TRBJ2-7; 10 bases are a match to TRBD2. CDR3 length: 17 residues. Germline assignment: CDR1 MNHEY and CDR2 SVGAGI. The V gene end was trimmed by 6 bases and the J gene end by 4 bases; junction bases not matched to a gene: 15. CDR3 nucleotides: TGTGCCAGCAGCCATCTACCCCCTAGCGGGAGAATTTACGAGCAGTACTTC. This translates into CASSHLPPSGRIYEQYF.

This clonotype occurred a few times. The gene calls are TRBV4-3 and TRBJ2-1; D ambiguous. The CDR3 spans 16 residues. Germline lookup yields CDR1 LGHNA and CDR2 YSLEER. V dropped 1 base and J dropped 0 bases, with 10 bases sitting between them. The CDR3 sequence: CASSQGGYFSYNEQFF. The CDR3 bases are TGCGCCAGCAGCCAAGGCGGCTACTTCTCCTACAATGAGCAGTTCTTC.

This clonotype rates as large. The gene calls are TRBV14 and TRBJ1-1, with a weak D call TRBD1 (6 bases). V lost 3 bases and J 1 base, leaving 15 bases between the germline ends. CDR1 SGHDN and CDR2 FVKESK come from the germline V gene. CDR3 length: 16 amino acids. CDR3 nucleotide sequence: TGTGCCAGCAGCCAGAGACCGGGACAAGGGAACACTGAAGCTTTCTTT. Translated: CASSQRPGQGNTEAFF. Drawing the rest from reference TRBV14 and TRBJ1-1, the complete variable domain is EAGVTQFPSHSVIEKGQTVTLRCDPISGHDNLYWYRRVMGKEIKFLLHFVKESKQDESGMPNNRFLAERTGGTYSTLKVQPAELEDSGVYFCASSQRPGQGNTEAFFGQGTRLTVV.

This clonotype has only a few counts. V and J are TRBV20-1 and TRBJ2-5, with TRBD2 matching over 10 bases. Losses at the gene ends were 6 bases for V and 5 bases for J; bases not matched to a gene: 9. The germline V gene has CDR1 DFQATT and CDR2 SNEGSKA (reference sequence). The CDR3 extends over 14 amino acids. The CDR3 bases are TGCAGTGCAAATATCCTAGCGGGGGTGGAGACCCAGTACTTC. This translates into CSANILAGVETQYF.

This clonotype was counted between two and nine times. The genes are TRBV20-1 and TRBJ2-7; possibly TRBD2 for D (5 bases). Germline assignment: CDR1 DFQATT and CDR2 SNEGSKA (reference sequence). The CDR3 sequence is 13 residues long. V was cut by 3 bases and J by 2 bases, with 11 bases left in between. The CDR3 loop reads CSASVAGTYEQYF. The CDR3 DNA sequence: TGCAGTGCTAGCGTTGCGGGCACCTACGAGCAGTACTTC.